This T cell receptor (beta chain) came from a study of cytomegalovirus exposure and HLA in healthy donors. Donors were ostensibly healthy at sampling, although undocumented immune exposures were probable. J was trimmed by 8 bases and V by 8 bases; bases with no gene match: 8. This CDR3 contains 12 residues. Germline CDR1 SEHNR, CDR2 FQNEAQ (reference sequence). The PCR ran on 60 Vbeta and 13 Jbeta primers. The assay was immunoSEQ multiplex PCR, and TCRdb's table has in-frame clones only and misses some. The sample has over 150,000 clones, 82% seen once. This clone was seen only a few times. This receptor was taken from a boy between 2 and 10 years old in good health and CMV-seronegative. The J gene is TRBJ1-2, the V gene TRBV7-9; 7 nucleotides align to TRBD1. Material: PBMCs. CDR3 sequence reads: CASSQDRRGYTF. CDR3 bases: TGTGCCAGCTCCCAGGACAGGAGGGGCTACACCTTC.